Sequencing of this T cell receptor beta chain was carried out in a study of blood T cells in healthy people across ages. Study overall: Through template switching, about one barcoded beta molecule was captured per two T cells, as measured in model experiments.

The use of a sample-barcoded 5' primer and a J-beta primer mix characterized a second PCR of roughly 7 to 12 cycles. MiXCR, run by TCRdb on the 5' RACE reads, gives a single entry per CDR3 protein. Seen here are roughly 500,000 distinct CDR3 sequences, 27% observed once, and the top ten hold under 20%. J lost 2 bases, V lost 3 bases, and 8 bases had no gene match. Germline V gives CDR1 DFQATT, CDR2 SNEGSKA (reference sequence). This CDR3 spans 15 amino acids. Aged about 6 to 90, donors were systemically healthy Caucasians from Russia. The sequence derives from a woman between 65 and 79 years old in good health. The sequenced sample was blood. V is TRBV20-1 and J is TRBJ2-7, with 9 bases lining up with TRBD1. DNA of the CDR3: TGCAGTGCTAGCCAGGACAGGGGAAGGACCTACGAGCAGTACTTC. This codes for CSASQDRGRTYEQYF.